Listed here is a single TCR beta chain. With 2 bases clipped from V and 7 bases from J, the junction kept 7 bases outside the gene matches. Germline assignment: CDR1 SGHKS and CDR2 YYEKEE (reference sequence). The CDR3 has 15 residues. The protocol was immunoSEQ multiplex PCR, while the TCRdb copy is restricted to in-frame clones and leaves out a portion. The table has fewer than 500,000 clones, 70% to 90% seen once. The data were obtained in a study of blood T cell repertoires in COVID-19. Allocation to cohorts depended on clinical history reported by the participants. Sequencing was carried out using PBMCs or T cells enriched from blood (not recorded which). The rearrangement uses TRBV5-5 and TRBJ1-4; 8 bases are shared with TRBD1. The clonotype was recovered from a woman younger than 30 with acute COVID-19. CDR3 in amino acids: CASSFSDRVFEKLFF. The CDR3 DNA reads as TGTGCCAGCAGCTTTTCGGACAGGGTTTTTGAAAAACTGTTTTTT.